The 26 T cell receptor beta chains listed next were all sequenced from one sample in a study of T cells after somatic rescue of genetic block. Clones were sequenced by immunoSEQ multiplex PCR, and TCRdb holds only the in-frame ones, with some missing. The table includes around 8,100 clones, around 81% detected once. The material sequenced was peripheral blood mononuclear cells (PBMCs). The receptors were gathered from a boy aged 5-17 years.

This clone appeared once. The chain has TRBV11-3 and TRBJ1-1; D may be TRBD1 (5 bases). CDR1 is SGHNT, CDR2 YENEEA, per germline. V was shortened by 2 bases and J by 7 bases, with 11 bases between the two germline ends. This CDR3 has 13 residues. This CDR3 reads CASSLWTPFEAFF. CDR3 bases: TGTGCCAGCAGCTTATGGACACCGTTTGAAGCTTTCTTT.

The rearrangement joins TRBV11-3 to TRBJ2-1; D not certain. The V gene's germline CDR1 is SGHNT and CDR2 YENEEA. CDR3 length equals 12 residues. The V end lost 1 base, the J end lost 8 bases, and 6 bases lay between the germline ends. CDR3 in DNA: TGTGCCAGCAGCTTAGTGCCGCATGAGCAGTTCTTC. As protein: CASSLVPHEQFF. Combining the CDR3 with reference TRBV11-3 and TRBJ2-1 gives the whole variable domain EAGVVQSPRYKIIEKKQPVAFWCNPISGHNTLYWYLQNLGQGPELLIRYENEEAVDDSQLPKDRFSAERLKGVDSTLKIQPAELGDSAVYLCASSLVPHEQFFGPGTRLTVL.

The chain has TRBV7-8 and TRBJ2-1; 8 bases agree with TRBD2. CDR1 and CDR2 (germline): SGHVS, FQNEAQ. With 2 bases clipped from V and 4 bases from J, the junction kept 4 bases outside the gene matches. This CDR3 contains 15 residues. The CDR3 nucleotides are TGTGCCAGCAGCTTATCCCCGGGAGGGTACAATGAGCAGTTCTTC. This encodes CASSLSPGGYNEQFF.

The chain couples TRBV4-2 to TRBJ1-6, with D uncertain. The V end was cut by 0 bases, the J end by 7 bases, with 13 bases between. The CDR3 is made up of 16 amino acids. Germline CDR1 LGHNA, CDR2 YNFKEQ. The CDR3 protein is CASSQEESPSNSPLHF. CDR3 bases: TGTGCCAGCAGCCAAGAGGAATCACCGTCAAATTCACCCCTCCACTTT.

J is TRBJ1-2 and V is TRBV6-5, with 7 bases lining up with TRBD1. V lost 4 bases and J lost 6; bases outside the gene matches: 2. The germline gives CDR1 MNHEY, CDR2 SVGAGI. CDR3 length: 12 residues. The CDR3 loop is CASSSQGDGYTF. The DNA for the CDR3 is TGTGCCAGCAGTTCGCAGGGGGATGGCTACACCTTC.

The V and J genes are TRBV2 and TRBJ2-7; TRBD2 is a possible D gene (6 bases). The V end lost 6 bases, the J end lost 7 bases, and 13 bases lay between the germline ends. The germline CDR1 and CDR2 sequences are SNHLY and FYNNEI. The CDR3 is 12 residues long. The DNA of the CDR3 is TGTGCCAGCAGCCCGGGGCGGGGAGAGCAGTACTTC. This encodes CASSPGRGEQYF.

V and J are TRBV4-3 and TRBJ2-7; TRBD2 matches at 11 bases. The J segment lost 2 bases and the V segment lost 3 bases, leaving 6 bases of the junction unmatched. This CDR3 is 16 amino acids long. The germline V gene encodes CDR1 LGHNA and CDR2 YSLEER. The CDR3 DNA is TGCGCCAGCAGCCAGGCCATAGCGGGAGGGCCCTACGAGCAGTACTTC. Translated: CASSQAIAGGPYEQYF.

This clone came up a few times. The gene calls are TRBV11-3 and TRBJ2-1, with 8 bases fitting TRBD2. The V and J ends lost 1 base and 5 bases, in that order; junction bases with no gene match: 1. In germline, CDR1 is SGHNT, CDR2 YENEEA. The CDR3 contains 14 residues. CDR3 sequence (DNA): TGTGCCAGCAGCTTAGTACTAGCGGACAATGAGCAGTTCTTC. This gives the protein CASSLVLADNEQFF.

The rearrangement uses TRBV19 and TRBJ1-1; D might be TRBD1 (5 bases). The germline V gene encodes CDR1 LNHDA and CDR2 SQIVND (reference sequence). The length of the CDR3 is 12 residues. Trimming left V 7 bases short and J 3 bases short, with 9 bases between. As DNA, the CDR3 is TGTGCCAGTAAAACGGGACACACTGAAGCTTTCTTT. Amino acids: CASKTGHTEAFF.

The chain has TRBV28 and TRBJ2-2, with D unresolved. The germline V and J ends were trimmed by 5 bases and 4 bases, with 5 bases remaining between them. CDR1 is MDHEN, CDR2 SYDVKM, per germline. CDR3 size: 12 residues. The CDR3 sequence: CASSMITGELFF. The CDR3 DNA follows: TGTGCCAGCAGTATGATCACCGGGGAGCTGTTTTTT.

This chain links TRBV11-2 with TRBJ2-7; D unclear. Germline V gene data show CDR1 as SGHAT and CDR2 as FQNNGV. The germline V and J ends were trimmed by 0 bases and 4 bases, with 13 bases remaining between them. The CDR3 consists of 15 residues. DNA for the CDR3: TGTGCCAGCAGCTTAGAATCGACCGTCCTGTACGAGCAGTACTTC. Its protein product is CASSLESTVLYEQYF.

The genes are TRBV27 and TRBJ1-2; the D gene is possibly TRBD1 (6 bases). The V and J ends lost 0 bases and 6 bases respectively, with 20 bases between them. Germline V gives CDR1 MNHEY, CDR2 SMNVEV (reference sequence). The CDR3 has 17 residues. The CDR3 region is CASSLSSGTSLGHGYTF. CDR3 nucleotides: TGTGCCAGCAGTTTATCTTCCGGGACAAGCTTGGGGCATGGCTACACCTTC.

V and J are TRBV18 and TRBJ2-3, with D perhaps TRBD2 (5 bases). Trimming removed 3 bases from V and 1 base from J, with 17 bases in between. The CDR3 runs 17 residues. Germline V gene lookup returns CDR1 KGHSH and CDR2 LQKENI. CDR3 sequence: CASSPTTIGVGTDTQYF. As DNA, the CDR3 is TGTGCCAGCTCACCGACGACAATCGGGGTCGGCACAGATACGCAGTATTTT.

The chain links TRBV7-8 to TRBJ2-3; D gene ambiguous. The CDR3 has 14 residues. Trimming removed 1 base at V and 0 bases at J, with 5 bases between. CDR1 and CDR2 (germline): SGHVS, FQNEAQ. CDR3 in DNA: TGTGCCAGCAGCTTAGGTTCGAGCACAGATACGCAGTATTTT. Protein product: CASSLGSSTDTQYF.

Only one count was recorded for this clone. This chain links TRBV4-1 with TRBJ1-1, with TRBD1 matching 9 bases. CDR1 is MGHRA and CDR2 is YSYEKL in the germline V gene. The junction had 9 bases not matched to a gene; V was cut back by 2 bases and J by 5 bases. This CDR3 has 16 amino acids. The CDR3 nucleotides read TGCGCCAGCAGCCAACTCCATGGGACAGGGATTACTGAAGCTTTCTTT. Its protein product is CASSQLHGTGITEAFF.

The CDR3 sequence: CASSTETRNLPYEQYF. CDR3 bases: TGTGCCAGTAGTACCGAGACTAGGAACCTTCCCTACGAGCAGTACTTC. This rearrangement joins TRBV19 to TRBJ2-7; D may be TRBD2 (6 bases). V shed 4 bases and J shed 2 bases, with 18 bases lying between them. This CDR3 is built from 16 residues. Looked up from germline, CDR1 is LNHDA and CDR2 is SQIVND (reference sequence).

The chain is built from TRBV19 and TRBJ1-1, with a weak D call TRBD1 (5 bases). The V end was cut by 6 bases, the J end by 0 bases, with 11 bases between. This CDR3 is built from 14 residues. The germline CDR1 and CDR2 sequences are LNHDA and SQIVND (reference sequence). CDR3 DNA: TGTGCCAGTAGGGGGGGGTTCTTGAACACTGAAGCTTTCTTT. Translating it yields CASRGGFLNTEAFF. Complete variable domain (other parts from reference TRBV19 and TRBJ1-1): DGGITQSPKYLFRKEGQNVTLSCEQNLNHDAMYWYRQDPGQGLRLIYYSQIVNDFQKGDIAEGYSVSREKKESFPLTVTSAQKNPTAFYLCASRGGFLNTEAFFGQGTRLTVV.

This clone occurred once. At one end the junction does not follow the germline gene, possibly because of a read error. The chain has TRBV4-2 and TRBJ2-2, with TRBD2 as a possible D gene (6 bases). Germline CDR1 is LGHNA and CDR2 is YNFKEQ. The CDR3 totals 14 residues. Here the CDR3 DNA reads TGTGCCAGCAGCGAAGATGGGGGGACCGGGGAGCTGTTTTTT. The encoded protein is CASSEDGGTGELFF.

CDR3 in DNA: TGTGCCAGCAGCTTAGAGTCCGCAGCTAACTATGGCTACACCTTC. This encodes CASSLESAANYGYTF. This chain joins TRBV7-2 and TRBJ1-2; D is unclear. CDR1 and CDR2 from the germline V gene are SGHTA and FQGNSA. With 1 base removed from V and 0 bases from J, the gap between germline ends came to 9 bases. This CDR3 comprises 15 residues.

In this sample, this clone turned up once. The chain carries TRBV6-1 and TRBJ1-5, with a weak D call TRBD1 (6 bases). The CDR3 loop spans 17 amino acids. Germline CDR1 is MNHNS and CDR2 is SASEGT. V lost 0 bases and J 1 base, leaving 13 bases between the germline ends. This CDR3 is CASSEALGAGSNQPQHF. The DNA for the CDR3 is TGTGCCAGCAGTGAAGCGCTGGGGGCTGGGAGCAATCAGCCCCAGCATTTT.

This CDR3 is CASSVGLAGVIADTQYF. The CDR3 nucleotides read TGTGCCAGCAGTGTAGGACTAGCGGGAGTTATCGCAGATACGCAGTATTTT. The chain employs TRBV6-1 and TRBJ2-3; 13 positions match TRBD2. CDR1 and CDR2 from the germline V gene are MNHNS and SASEGT. After removal of 4 bases from V and 4 bases from J, the junction contained 8 bases not matched to a gene. The CDR3 is 17 residues long.

V is TRBV6-1 and J is TRBJ2-5, with no clear D. CDR1 and CDR2 from the germline V gene are MNHNS and SASEGT. V lost 6 bases, J lost 5 bases, and 13 bases lay in between. The CDR3 length is 13 residues. The CDR3 nucleotides read TGTGCCAGCAGCTTGGACCCGTGGGAGACCCAGTACTTC. Translating it yields CASSLDPWETQYF.

The rearrangement uses TRBV28 and TRBJ2-1; 8 bases match TRBD1. The CDR3 spans 15 residues. Germline loops: CDR1 MDHEN, CDR2 SYDVKM. V lost 8 bases, J lost 5 bases, and 11 bases stayed unmatched. The CDR3 sequence is CASRRQGNRNNEQFF. The CDR3 DNA reads as TGTGCCAGCCGGCGACAGGGGAATCGTAACAATGAGCAGTTCTTC.

The chain carries TRBV2 and TRBJ2-7; no definite D call. CDR3 size: 15 residues. With 5 bases removed from V and 1 base from J, the gap between germline ends came to 15 bases. Germline V gene sequence: CDR1 SNHLY, CDR2 FYNNEI. CDR3 bases: TGTGCCAGCAGTCCAGAAGTCGACCGTTCCTACGAGCAGTACTTC. Its protein product is CASSPEVDRSYEQYF.

Only a few counts were recorded for this clone. The chain links TRBV4-1 to TRBJ2-3, with 7 nucleotides matching TRBD2. CDR3 length: 17 residues. Trimming removed 0 bases from V and 2 bases from J; junction bases left unmatched: 8. Germline values: CDR1 MGHRA, CDR2 YSYEKL. The CDR3 spells CASSQELADTYTDTQYF. DNA of the CDR3: TGCGCCAGCAGCCAAGAGCTAGCGGACACCTACACAGATACGCAGTATTTT.

The chain has TRBV4-1 and TRBJ2-7; 7 nucleotides line up with TRBD2. The CDR3 totals 14 residues. CDR1 MGHRA and CDR2 YSYEKL come from the germline V gene. The V and J ends lost 2 bases and 2 bases, in that order; junction bases with no gene match: 3. CDR3 nucleotides: TGCGCCAGCAGCCAACCGGGAGGTACCTACGAGCAGTACTTC. This codes for CASSQPGGTYEQYF.